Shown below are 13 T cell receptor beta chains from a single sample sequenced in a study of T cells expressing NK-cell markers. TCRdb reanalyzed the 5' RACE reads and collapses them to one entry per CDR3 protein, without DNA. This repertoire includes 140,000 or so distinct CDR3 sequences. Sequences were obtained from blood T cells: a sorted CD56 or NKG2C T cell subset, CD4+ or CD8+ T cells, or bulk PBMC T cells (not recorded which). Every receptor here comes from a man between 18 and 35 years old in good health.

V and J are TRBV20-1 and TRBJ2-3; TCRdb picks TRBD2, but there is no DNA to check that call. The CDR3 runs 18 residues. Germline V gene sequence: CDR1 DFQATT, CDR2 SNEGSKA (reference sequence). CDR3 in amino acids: CSARDQEGGSGGTDTQYF.

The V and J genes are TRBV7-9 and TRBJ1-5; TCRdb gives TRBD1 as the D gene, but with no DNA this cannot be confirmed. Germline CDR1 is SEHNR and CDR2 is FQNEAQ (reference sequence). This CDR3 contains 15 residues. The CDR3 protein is CASSFEGQAGQPQHF.

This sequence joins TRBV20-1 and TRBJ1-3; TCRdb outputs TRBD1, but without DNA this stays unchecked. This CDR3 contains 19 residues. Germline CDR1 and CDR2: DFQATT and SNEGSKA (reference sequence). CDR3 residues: CSALERTEKSLSSGNTIYF.

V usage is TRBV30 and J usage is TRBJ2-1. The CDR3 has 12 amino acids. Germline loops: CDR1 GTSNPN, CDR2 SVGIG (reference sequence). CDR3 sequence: CAWSDSYNEQFF.

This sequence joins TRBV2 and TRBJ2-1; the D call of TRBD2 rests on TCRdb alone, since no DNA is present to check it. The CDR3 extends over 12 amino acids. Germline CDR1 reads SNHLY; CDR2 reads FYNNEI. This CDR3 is CASSEFAGEQFF.

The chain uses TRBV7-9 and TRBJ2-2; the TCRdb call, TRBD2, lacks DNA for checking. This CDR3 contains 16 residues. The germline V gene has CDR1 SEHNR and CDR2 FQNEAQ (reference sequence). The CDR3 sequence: CASSLGRQGLGGELFF.

The CDR3 region is CASSLVASYGSATTEAFF. The chain joins TRBV11-1 to TRBJ1-1. CDR1 SGHAT and CDR2 FQDESV come from the germline V gene (reference sequence). This CDR3 contains 18 residues.

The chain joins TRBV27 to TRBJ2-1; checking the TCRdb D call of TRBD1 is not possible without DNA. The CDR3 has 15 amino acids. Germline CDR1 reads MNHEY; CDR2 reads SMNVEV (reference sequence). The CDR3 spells CASSSANRGYNEQFF.

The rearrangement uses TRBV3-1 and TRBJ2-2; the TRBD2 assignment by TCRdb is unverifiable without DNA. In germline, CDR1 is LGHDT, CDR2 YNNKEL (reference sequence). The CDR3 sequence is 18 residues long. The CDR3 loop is CASSPQTSGRENTGELFF. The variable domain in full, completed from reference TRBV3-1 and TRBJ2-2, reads DTAVSQTPKYLVTQMGNDKSIKCEQNLGHDTMYWYKQDSKKFLKIMFSYNNKELIINETVPNRFSPKSPDKAHLNLHINSLELGDSAVYFCASSPQTSGRENTGELFFGEGSRLTVL.

Here the CDR3 reads CASSFGRNQPQHF. The rearrangement links TRBV12-3 or TRBV12-4 to TRBJ1-5. The CDR3 covers 13 residues.

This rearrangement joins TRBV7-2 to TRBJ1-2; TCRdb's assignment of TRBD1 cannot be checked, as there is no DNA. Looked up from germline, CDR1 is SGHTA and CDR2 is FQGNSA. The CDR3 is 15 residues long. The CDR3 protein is CASSTLGGADPGYTF.

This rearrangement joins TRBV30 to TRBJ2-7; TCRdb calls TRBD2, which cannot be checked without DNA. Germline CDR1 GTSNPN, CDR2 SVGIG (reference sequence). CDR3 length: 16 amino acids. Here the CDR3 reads CAWSVFLSGSSYEQYF. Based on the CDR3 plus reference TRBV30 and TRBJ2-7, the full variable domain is SQTIHQWPATLVQPVGSPLSLECTVEGTSNPNLYWYRQAAGRGLQLLFYSVGIGQISSEVPQNLSASRPQDRQFILSSKKLLLSDSGFYLCAWSVFLSGSSYEQYFGPGTRLTVT.

This chain's CDR3 is CASSYGGRAYNEQFF. The genes are TRBV6-2 or TRBV6-3 and TRBJ2-1; as DNA is missing, the TRBD1 call by TCRdb cannot be tested. CDR1 is MNHEY, CDR2 SVGEGT, per germline. The CDR3 extends over 15 amino acids.